This is a list of T cell receptor beta chains from one sample in a study of Ad26.COV2.S vaccination and SARS-CoV-2 variants. Repertoires were generated with immunoSEQ multiplex PCR, while TCRdb's copy carries only in-frame clones and drops some. This repertoire shows roughly 680,000 clones, around 89% found once; its top ten account for about 1.5%. Sequencing was performed on peripheral blood, taken in a trial of Ad26.COV2.S vaccine versus placebo. The receptors shown here come from a person between 18 and 65 years old who received the Ad26.COV2.S COVID-19 vaccine or a placebo. CDR3s include the opening cysteine and the closing phenylalanine or tryptophan. A D gene is named only where the DNA matches it firmly. Size is omitted from some rows. Given values are once, few, many or a class for expanded clones.

d_gene | j_gene | abundance | v_gene | CDR3aa | CDR3nt
TRBD1 | TRBJ1-6 | once | TRBV10-3 | CAISEVQGVGNSPLHF | TGTGCCATCAGTGAGGTACAGGGGGTTGGTAATTCACCCCTCCACTTT
TRBD1 | TRBJ1-1 | once | TRBV15 | CATSRDPTGGTEAFF | TGTGCCACCAGCAGAGATCCGACAGGGGGGACTGAAGCTTTCTTT
. | TRBJ2-5 | . | TRBV27 | CASSPSRPQETQYF | TGTGCCAGCAGTCCCAGCCGCCCACAAGAGACCCAGTACTTC
TRBD1 | TRBJ1-2 | . | TRBV6-1 | CASSEWDRGKYTF | TGTGCCAGCAGTGAATGGGACAGAGGGAAATACACCTTC
. | TRBJ2-7 | . | TRBV3-1/TRBV3-2 | CASSQEGYGIEQYF | TGTGCCAGCAGCCAAGAGGGGTACGGGATCGAGCAGTACTTC
. | TRBJ2-7 | . | TRBV5-4 | CASSWDRAYEQYF | TGTGCCAGCAGCTGGGACCGCGCCTACGAGCAGTACTTC
TRBD1 | TRBJ2-6 | . | TRBV5-1 | CASSPRDRGSGANVLTF | TGCGCCAGCAGCCCCCGGGACAGGGGTTCTGGGGCCAACGTCCTGACTTTC
TRBD2 | TRBJ2-1 | . | TRBV30 | CAWSVIAGGNYNEQFF | TGTGCCTGGAGTGTAATAGCGGGGGGGAACTACAATGAGCAGTTCTTC
TRBD2 | TRBJ2-3 | . | TRBV19 | CASSSPGLAGLDTQYF | TGTGCCAGTAGTAGTCCGGGACTAGCGGGATTAGATACGCAGTATTTT
TRBD1 | TRBJ1-5 | . | TRBV5-6 | CASSLGQGFQPQHF | TGTGCCAGCAGCTTGGGACAGGGTTTTCAGCCCCAGCATTTT
. | TRBJ1-2 | . | TRBV19 | CASSRGWGPGRENF | TGTGCCAGTAGTCGGGGTTGGGGGCCAGGCCGTGAAAATTTC
. | TRBJ2-5 | . | TRBV7-2 | CASSPRTHETQYF | TGTGCCAGCAGCCCGCGCACTCACGAGACCCAGTACTTC
TRBD2 | TRBJ2-3 | . | TRBV10-3 | CAIGKREGTDTQYF | TGTGCCATCGGGAAGCGGGAGGGCACAGATACGCAGTATTTT
TRBD1 | TRBJ1-4 | . | TRBV18 | CASSPTGKVSFF | TGTGCCAGCTCACCGACAGGGAAGGTTTCGTTTTTT
. | TRBJ2-3 | . | TRBV6-5 | CASSRTLKTDTQYF | TGTGCCAGCAGTCGAACCCTAAAGACAGATACGCAGTATTTT
. | TRBJ2-7 | . | TRBV7-9 | CASSRQGIYEQYF | TGTGCCAGCAGCCGGCAGGGGATCTACGAGCAGTACTTC
. | TRBJ1-5 | . | TRBV5-6 | CASSFNQVSNQPQHF | TGTGCCAGCAGCTTTAACCAGGTTAGCAATCAGCCCCAGCATTTT
. | TRBJ1-6 | . | TRBV18 | CASSTAINSPLHF | TGTGCCAGCTCAACTGCCATCAATTCACCCCTCCACTTT
. | TRBJ1-3 | . | TRBV29-1 | CSAGSGNTIYF | TGCAGCGCAGGCTCTGGAAACACCATATATTTT
. | TRBJ2-7 | . | TRBV9 | CASSPNPRDLYEQYF | TGTGCCAGCTCCCCGAACCCGCGGGACCTCTACGAGCAGTACTTC
. | TRBJ2-3 | . | TRBV3-1/TRBV3-2 | CASSQGWGSADTQYF | TGTGCCAGCAGCCAAGGTTGGGGGTCTGCAGATACGCAGTATTTT
TRBD2 | TRBJ2-2 | . | TRBV11-2 | CASSSAGGNTGELFF | TGTGCCAGCAGCTCAGCGGGGGGAAACACCGGGGAGCTGTTTTTT
. | TRBJ2-2 | . | TRBV7-9 | CAGEQGWTGELFF | TGTGCCGGCGAGCAGGGGTGGACCGGGGAGCTGTTTTTT
. | TRBJ2-3 | . | TRBV9 | CASSVGATDTQYF | TGTGCCAGCAGCGTAGGGGCCACAGATACGCAGTATTTT
. | TRBJ2-3 | . | TRBV3-1/TRBV3-2 | CASSQEWGDTQYF | TGTGCCAGCAGCCAAGAGTGGGGAGATACGCAGTATTTT
. | TRBJ2-5 | . | TRBV7-2 | CASSLRFQETQYF | TGTGCCAGCAGCTTACGCTTCCAAGAGACCCAGTACTTC
TRBD1 | TRBJ2-2 | . | TRBV29-1 | CSVKGTGSGAGELFF | TGCAGCGTTAAAGGGACAGGAAGTGGGGCCGGGGAGCTGTTTTTT
TRBD1 | TRBJ2-5 | . | TRBV13 | CASSPPGTGGETQYF | TGTGCCAGCAGCCCGCCCGGGACAGGGGGCGAGACCCAGTACTTC
. | TRBJ1-2 | . | TRBV14 | CASSQDRSYGYTF | TGTGCCAGCAGCCAAGATCGCAGCTATGGCTACACCTTC
TRBD2 | TRBJ2-5 | . | TRBV4-2 | CASSQEGAGAETQYF | TGTGCCAGCAGCCAAGAGGGAGCGGGGGCAGAGACCCAGTACTTC
. | TRBJ1-1 | . | TRBV18 | CASSLNRGETLRAEAFF | TGTGCCAGCTCACTTAATAGGGGGGAAACTTTACGGGCTGAAGCTTTCTTT
TRBD1 | TRBJ1-2 | . | TRBV5-6 | CASSLVGTGWNYGYTF | TGTGCCAGCAGCTTGGTGGGGACAGGTTGGAACTATGGCTACACCTTC
. | TRBJ1-5 | . | TRBV6-1 | CASSETLTAHLSNQPQHF | TGTGCCAGCAGTGAAACCCTGACAGCTCACCTAAGCAATCAGCCCCAGCATTTT
. | TRBJ1-1 | . | TRBV7-2 | CASRPPRGETEAFF | TGTGCCAGCAGGCCCCCGCGAGGAGAGACTGAAGCTTTCTTT
. | TRBJ1-3 | . | TRBV9 | CASSVISSGNTIYF | TGTGCCAGCAGCGTCATTAGCTCTGGAAACACCATATATTTT
. | TRBJ1-6 | . | TRBV30 | CAWSQGLFNSPLHF | TGTGCCTGGAGTCAGGGGCTTTTTAATTCACCCCTCCACTTT
TRBD1 | TRBJ1-2 | once | TRBV10-3 | CAIQRSGTANYGYTF | TGTGCCATCCAGAGGTCGGGGACAGCTAACTATGGCTACACCTTC
. | TRBJ2-1 | . | TRBV19 | CASSIEGRGQFF | TGTGCCAGTAGTATTGAGGGGCGCGGGCAGTTCTTC
. | TRBJ1-5 | . | TRBV19 | CASSARGNQPQHF | TGTGCCAGTAGTGCCAGGGGTAACCAGCCCCAGCATTTT
. | TRBJ1-6 | . | TRBV6-5 | CASSYSPGGESPLHF | TGTGCCAGCAGTTACTCGCCCGGTGGGGAATCACCCCTCCACTTT
. | TRBJ2-5 | . | TRBV4-3 | CASSPTSLAAVGGGTQYF | TGCGCCAGCAGCCCCACGAGCCTGGCGGCGGTGGGGGGTGGGACCCAGTACTTC
TRBD1 | TRBJ2-7 | . | TRBV30 | CAWSEGQPTTYEQYF | TGTGCCTGGAGTGAGGGACAGCCTACAACCTACGAGCAGTACTTC
TRBD1 | TRBJ1-2 | . | TRBV18 | CASSLRTGSDYGYTF | TGTGCCAGCTCACTACGGACAGGGAGTGACTATGGCTACACCTTC
. | TRBJ2-7 | . | TRBV21-1 | CASSSYPRDEQYF | TGTGCCAGCAGCAGCTACCCGAGGGACGAGCAGTACTTC
. | TRBJ2-1 | . | TRBV20-1 | CSASPRYNEQFF | TGCAGTGCTAGTCCCCGCTACAATGAGCAGTTCTTC
. | TRBJ2-7 | . | TRBV6-5 | CASSPTARNYEQYF | TGTGCCAGCAGCCCCACGGCTAGAAACTACGAGCAGTACTTC
. | TRBJ2-7 | once | TRBV7-9 | CASSLTGSNEQYF | TGTGCCAGCAGCTTGACAGGCTCAAACGAGCAGTACTTC
. | TRBJ2-7 | . | TRBV6-1 | CASSEPSPYEQYF | TGTGCCAGCAGTGAACCGTCCCCCTACGAGCAGTACTTC
. | TRBJ1-1 | . | TRBV27 | CASSLFGNTEAFF | TGTGCCAGCAGTTTATTTGGGAACACTGAAGCTTTCTTT
TRBD1 | TRBJ1-6 | . | TRBV7-2 | CASSRDRVGSPLHF | TGTGCCAGCAGCAGGGACAGGGTCGGTTCACCCCTCCACTTT
. | TRBJ1-1 | . | TRBV19 | CASSHRGGRAEAFF | TGTGCCAGTAGCCACCGGGGGGGCAGGGCTGAAGCTTTCTTT
. | TRBJ2-5 | once | TRBV6-5 | CASSYSGGRETQYF | TGTGCCAGCAGTTACTCTGGGGGCCGGGAGACCCAGTACTTC